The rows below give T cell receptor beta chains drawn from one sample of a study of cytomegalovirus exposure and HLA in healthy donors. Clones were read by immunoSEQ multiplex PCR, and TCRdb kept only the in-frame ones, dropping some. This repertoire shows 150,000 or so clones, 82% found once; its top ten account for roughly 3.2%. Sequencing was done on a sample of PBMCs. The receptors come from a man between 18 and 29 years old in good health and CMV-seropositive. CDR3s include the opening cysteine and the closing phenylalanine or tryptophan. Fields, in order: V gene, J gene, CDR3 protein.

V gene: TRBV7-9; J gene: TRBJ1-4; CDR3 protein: CASSFAGVGDEKLFF
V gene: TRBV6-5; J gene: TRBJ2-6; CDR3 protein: CASSPGTGANVLTF
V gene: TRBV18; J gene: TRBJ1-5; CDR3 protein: CASSPVIRGQSNQPQHF
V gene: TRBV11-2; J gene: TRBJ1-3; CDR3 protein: CASSLRLIGANSGNTIYF
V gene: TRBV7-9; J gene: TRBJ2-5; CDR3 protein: CASSGDRSGVAGGQTQYF
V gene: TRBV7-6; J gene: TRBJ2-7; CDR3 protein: CASSRRTGRDEQYF
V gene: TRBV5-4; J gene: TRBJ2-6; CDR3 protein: CASTLSLISGANVLTF
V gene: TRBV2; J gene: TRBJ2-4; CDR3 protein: CASRWGLAKNIQYF
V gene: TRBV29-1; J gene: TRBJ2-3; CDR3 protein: CSVDGRGTDTQYF
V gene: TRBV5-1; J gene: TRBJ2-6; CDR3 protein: CASSLEGARANVLTF
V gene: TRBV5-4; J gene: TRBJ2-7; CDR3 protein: CASSLPGQGDYEQYF
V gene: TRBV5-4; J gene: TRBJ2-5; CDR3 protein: CASSSGEYQETQYF
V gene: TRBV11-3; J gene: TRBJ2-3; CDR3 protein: CASSPGTDTQYF
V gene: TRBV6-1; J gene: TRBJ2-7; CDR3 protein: CASVSDLSSYEQYF
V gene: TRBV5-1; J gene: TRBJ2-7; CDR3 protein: CASSLQPGANEQYF
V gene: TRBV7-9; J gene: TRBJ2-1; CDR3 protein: CASSNEVRVRNEQFF